Here is one T cell receptor (beta chain) with its context. This receptor's antigen is unknown. The input lacks base qualities; no much larger clone sits a single base away. The sample originates from a study of PD-1 blockade in classical Hodgkin lymphoma (dated by TCRdb to the early 2020s). Some background on the complete study: To define a peripheral blood immune signature of response to PD-1 blockade in classical Hodgkin lymphoma, the study combined TCR beta sequencing with CyTOF. Study-wide findings and limitations: The study was restricted to a single clinical trial cohort, and the causes of repertoire differences, possibly disease activity or prior therapy, were left undefined. Baseline TCR diversity was reported to be lower in newly diagnosed patients than in healthy donors and to be lower still in relapsed/refractory patients.

This specimen's time point label, per the study, means: newly diagnosed, previously untreated cHL patient sample. To serve as a comparison group for the relapsed/refractory trial patients, PBMCs were sequenced from patients with newly diagnosed, previously untreated classical Hodgkin lymphoma. Peripheral blood was collected in 8 mL Vacutainer Cell Preparation Tubes, from which PBMCs were isolated by centrifugation and then cryopreserved. The Qiagen DNeasy kit was used to extract genomic DNA both from unsorted PBMCs and from the negatively selected CD4+ and CD8+ fractions. Amplification of TCR beta CDR3 regions was done by immunoSEQ multiplex PCR with primers that anneal to V and J segments. A synthetic immune receptor repertoire was used to minimize amplification bias, and remaining bias was computationally removed after sequencing. In the source study's methods: Repertoire diversity was quantified as the Shannon entropy index using custom Python scripts. The unsorted, CD4+ and CD8+ repertoires were each analyzed separately, with the exception of combined analyses, where CD4+ and CD8+ sequences were merged in silico. The immuneACCESS repertoire file appears here via TCRdb, limited to in-frame rearrangements. These files lack a portion of the clones; in checked studies, under half of the deficit traces to unresolved V genes, and the cause of the others is not known. For V, J and clone size, that table is used; D and trimming come from the DNA. Across this sample there are tens of thousands of clones, with 94% seen only once. Less than 5% of the sample is taken by the ten largest.

CDR1 and CDR2 are drawn from the germline V gene: KGHSH, LQKENI. The junction carries 8 bases between V and J, which are trimmed by 0 bases and 5 bases respectively. Including cysteine and phenylalanine, the CDR3 has 13 amino acids. Only the CDR3 region is kept as DNA, spanning 39 bases read in frame from base 1. The source is a human donor with classical Hodgkin lymphoma. Sequencing used peripheral blood mononuclear cells (PBMCs). The rearranged chain carries TRBV18 and TRBJ2-7; the D gene is perhaps TRBD1, from 5 matching bases. CDR3 reads: CASSPPGQNEQYF. The DNA sequence follows: TGTGCCAGCTCACCACCCGGACAAAACGAGCAGTACTTC.